This T cell receptor (beta chain) was recovered during a study of shared clonotypes between healthy human individuals. Background on the study: Three plates each covered CD4 naive and memory; CD8 naive two, CD8 memory one. General study points: Non-shared clonotypes displayed generation probabilities falling below those of clonotypes present in all four donors. Researchers found naive subsets generally carried larger estimated richness than memory subsets.

Using immunoSEQ multiplex PCR, the repertoire was profiled, and TCRdb retains in-frame clones only, with some absent. This sample yields around 1,900,000 clones, of which approximately 92% are seen a single time; approximately 1.7% belongs to the top ten. Naive CD8 isolation took CD45RO-negative cells positively selected for CCR7 and excluded terminally differentiated effector memory CD45RA+ cells. Remarks on this clone: Its antigen is not known.

Deletions cut 0 bases from V and 4 bases from J, with 9 bases between. The CDR3 length is 14 residues. Germline V gene sequence: CDR1 SGHDN, CDR2 FVKESK. This chain links TRBV14 with TRBJ1-1; D is undetermined. The receptor was isolated from a man younger than 30 in good health. Some clones in this sample may be carry-over from other donors' samples. The sample comprised naive CD8+ T cells from PBMCs. DNA for the CDR3: TGTGCCAGCAGCCAAGATCTTGTGGGCACTGAAGCTTTCTTT. Translation: CASSQDLVGTEAFF.